This is a list of T cell receptor beta chains from one sample in a study of technical replicates of blood from a few donors. Assay used: immunoSEQ multiplex PCR; TCRdb lists only in-frame clones, some missing. This sample has about 83,000 clones, with around 94% found just once. Material for sequencing was T cells isolated from PBMCs. Receptor source: a human donor in good health. The CDR3 runs from the conserved cysteine through the conserved F or W. D genes are given only for firm matches. The size field is filled for only some rows; it gives once, few, many or a size class.

clone size,J gene,D gene,V gene,CDR3 DNA,CDR3 protein
NA,TRBJ2-2,NA,TRBV6-6,TGTGCCAGCAGTGGGAGGAACACCGGGGAGCTGTTTTTT,CASSGRNTGELFF
NA,TRBJ1-5,TRBD1,TRBV2,TGTGCCAGCAGTGAAGGGACAGGCGATCAGCCCCAGCATTTT,CASSEGTGDQPQHF
NA,TRBJ2-2,NA,TRBV30,TGTGCCTGGAGTCATCGGGAGCTGTTTTTT,CAWSHRELFF
NA,TRBJ2-5,TRBD2,TRBV9,TGTGCCAGCAGCCCAGTGGGGGGGCAAGAGACCCAGTACTTC,CASSPVGGQETQYF
NA,TRBJ2-7,TRBD1,TRBV6-5,TGTGCCAGCAGTTACGGACCGGGACAGGGTTACGAGCAGTACTTC,CASSYGPGQGYEQYF
NA,TRBJ1-1,NA,TRBV2,TGTGCCAGCAGTGCCACAGGGAACACTGAAGCTTTCTTT,CASSATGNTEAFF
NA,TRBJ1-2,TRBD1,TRBV7-2,TGTGCCAGCAGCCGACCCGGGACAGGGGGCGGAAGCTACACCTTC,CASSRPGTGGGSYTF
NA,TRBJ2-7,TRBD2,TRBV6-5,TGTGCCAGCGCTAGCGGCCTCGAGCAGTACTTC,CASASGLEQYF
once,TRBJ1-2,TRBD1,TRBV2,TGTGCCAGCAGTGAAGAGGGACAGGGTTATGGCTACACCTTC,CASSEEGQGYGYTF
NA,TRBJ2-3,TRBD2,TRBV13,TGTGCCAGCAGCTCTCCCGGGACTAGGCCGGAGAAGGGCACAGATACGCAGTATTTT,CASSSPGTRPEKGTDTQYF
NA,TRBJ2-2,TRBD2,TRBV27,TGTGCCAGCTCGCAGCGGGGCGGAACCGGGGAGCTGTTTTTT,CASSQRGGTGELFF
NA,TRBJ1-6,NA,TRBV6-5,TGTGCCAGCAGTTTCCGGACACGGCTAGATTCACCCCTCCACTTT,CASSFRTRLDSPLHF
NA,TRBJ1-3,NA,TRBV5-1,TGCGCCAGCAGCCCCGACAGTCGGGGGGGAGGAAACACCATATATTTT,CASSPDSRGGGNTIYF
NA,TRBJ1-4,TRBD1,TRBV5-1,TGCGCCAGCAGCCAGGACAGGGTAACTAATGAAAAACTGTTTTTT,CASSQDRVTNEKLFF
NA,TRBJ2-5,NA,TRBV6-6,TGTGCCAGCACCCCGGGGAGGGGGGCTACCCAGTACTTC,CASTPGRGATQYF
NA,TRBJ2-1,TRBD2,TRBV10-3,TGTGCCATCAGTGAGTCGCCGGGACTAGCGGGAGCAGGCAATGAGCAGTTCTTC,CAISESPGLAGAGNEQFF
NA,TRBJ1-6,TRBD1,TRBV4-1,TGCGCCAGCAGCCCGAAAAGCGGACAGGGGAAATACTCACCCCTCCACTTT,CASSPKSGQGKYSPLHF
NA,TRBJ2-7,NA,TRBV27,TGTGCCAGCAGTTTATCGCCTAGTTTTTCGTACGAGCAGTACTTC,CASSLSPSFSYEQYF
once,TRBJ1-3,TRBD1,TRBV9,TGTGCCAGCAGCCATTCCCGGGACAGCTTCTCGGGCTCTGGAAACACCATATATTTT,CASSHSRDSFSGSGNTIYF
NA,TRBJ2-3,NA,TRBV28,TGTGCCAGCAGGCAGGGTGTTACCACAGATACGCAGTATTTT,CASRQGVTTDTQYF
NA,TRBJ2-2,NA,TRBV2,TGTGCCAGCAGGGGGGCAACGAACACCGGGGAGCTGTTTTTT,CASRGATNTGELFF
NA,TRBJ2-7,NA,TRBV7-9,TGTGCCAGCAGCTTAGTGGCCCTCGAGCAGTACTTC,CASSLVALEQYF
NA,TRBJ1-5,NA,TRBV5-8,TGTGCCAGCAGCTTGGCTTCAGGGTTTCGTTTCAATCAGCCCCAGCATTTT,CASSLASGFRFNQPQHF
NA,TRBJ1-2,NA,TRBV29-1,TGCAGCGTTGAAGGAGGAGGGGAGGACTATGGCTACACCTTC,CSVEGGGEDYGYTF
NA,TRBJ2-3,NA,TRBV19,TGTGCCAGTACTGGCTTCGGGGGAGGTATTGGAGATACGCAGTATTTT,CASTGFGGGIGDTQYF
NA,TRBJ2-7,TRBD1,TRBV2,TGTGCCAGCAGTTACGACAGGGGTAGCTCCTACGAGCAGTACTTC,CASSYDRGSSYEQYF
NA,TRBJ1-1,NA,TRBV29-1,TGCAGCGTTGCCCGGGAACCTCGGGCTGAAGCTTTCTTT,CSVAREPRAEAFF